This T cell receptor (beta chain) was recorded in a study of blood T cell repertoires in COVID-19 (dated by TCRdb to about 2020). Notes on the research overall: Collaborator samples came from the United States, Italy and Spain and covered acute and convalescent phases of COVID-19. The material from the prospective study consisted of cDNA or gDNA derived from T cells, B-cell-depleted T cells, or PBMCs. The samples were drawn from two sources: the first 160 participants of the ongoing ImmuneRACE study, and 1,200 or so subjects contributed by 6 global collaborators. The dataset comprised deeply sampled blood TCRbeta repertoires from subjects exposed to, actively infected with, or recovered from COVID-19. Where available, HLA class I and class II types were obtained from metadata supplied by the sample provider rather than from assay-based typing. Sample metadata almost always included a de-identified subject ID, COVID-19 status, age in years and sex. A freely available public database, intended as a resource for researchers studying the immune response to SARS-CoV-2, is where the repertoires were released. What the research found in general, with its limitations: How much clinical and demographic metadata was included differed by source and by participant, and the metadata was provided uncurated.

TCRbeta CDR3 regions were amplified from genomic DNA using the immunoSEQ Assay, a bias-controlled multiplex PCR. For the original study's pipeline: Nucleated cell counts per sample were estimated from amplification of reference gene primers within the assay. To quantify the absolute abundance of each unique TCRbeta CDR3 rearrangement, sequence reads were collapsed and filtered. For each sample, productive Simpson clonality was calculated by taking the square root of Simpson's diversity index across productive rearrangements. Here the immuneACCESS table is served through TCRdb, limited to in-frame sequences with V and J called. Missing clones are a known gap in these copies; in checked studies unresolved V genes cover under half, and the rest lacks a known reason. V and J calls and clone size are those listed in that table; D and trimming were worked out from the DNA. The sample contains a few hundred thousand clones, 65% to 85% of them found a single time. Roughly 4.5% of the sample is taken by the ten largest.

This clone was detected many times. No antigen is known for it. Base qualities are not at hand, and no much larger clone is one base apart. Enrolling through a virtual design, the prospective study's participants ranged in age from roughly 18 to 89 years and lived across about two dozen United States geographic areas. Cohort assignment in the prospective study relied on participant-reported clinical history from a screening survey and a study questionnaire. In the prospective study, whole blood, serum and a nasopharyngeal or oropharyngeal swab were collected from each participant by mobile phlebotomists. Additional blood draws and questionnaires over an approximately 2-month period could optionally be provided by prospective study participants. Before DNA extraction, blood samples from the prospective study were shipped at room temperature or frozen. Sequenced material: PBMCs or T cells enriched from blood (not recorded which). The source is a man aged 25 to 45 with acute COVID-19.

The CDR3 loop reads CASSPVVEASPQYF. The nucleotide sequence reads as follows: TGTGCCAGCAGCCCCGTAGTGGAAGCGAGTCCCCAGTACTTC. The rearrangement joined TRBV28 to TRBJ2-5; a confident D gene designation cannot be given. A distance of 20 bases separates the germline ends of V and J, which lose 6 bases and 9 bases respectively. From the germline V gene, CDR1 is MDHEN and CDR2 is SYDVKM. CDR3 length: 14 amino acids, cysteine to phenylalanine. Of the read, only the CDR3 DNA is kept; its 42 bases are in frame from base 1.